Following are 2 T cell receptor beta chains from one sample sequenced in a study of CD8+ T cells in alopecia areata. Sequencing relied on a cDNA template that was reverse transcribed from extracted RNA. Repertoires were generated with immunoSEQ multiplex PCR, while TCRdb's copy carries only in-frame clones and drops some. The sample shows 290,000 or so clones, none of them appearing just once. Combined cutaneous lymph node cells underwent sorting by CD4, CD8alpha, NKG2D, NKG2ACE and additional markers. Material: CD4+ T cells sorted from a lymph node. The source is a C3H/HeJ mouse with alopecia areata. This strain has MHC haplotype H2-k.

This clone was seen a handful of times. The genes and germline here are from mouse. The sequence runs out 4 residues before the end of the CDR3; the remainder is reconstructed from the germline J gene. In the same sample, other DNA sequences code for this CDR3. J is TRBJ2-3 and V is TRBV5; tentatively, D is TRBD2 (6 bases). This CDR3 region has 16 residues. Germline lookup yields CDR1 LGHNA and CDR2 YNLKQL (reference sequence). V was cut by 0 bases and J by 0 bases, with 10 bases left in between. CDR3 DNA, as far as it was read: TGTGCCAGCAGCCAAGATGGGGGATCTAGTGCAGAA. Encoded protein: CASSQDGGSSAE. The whole CDR3 reads CASSQDGGSSAETLYF.

This clone was counted a few times. Gene names and germline match the mouse. The CDR3 is cut off 4 residues early in the read; its end comes from the germline J gene. The chain uses TRBV31 and TRBJ2-2, with 7 positions matching TRBD1. This CDR3 spans 13 amino acids. Trimming took 4 bases from V and 4 from J; bases not matched to a gene: 3. CDR1 is GKSSPN and CDR2 is SITVG in the germline V gene. The covered CDR3 bases are TGTGCCTGGATGACAGGGACCACCGGG. It specifies CAWMTGTTG. The whole CDR3 protein is CAWMTGTTGQLYF.